The 14 T cell receptor beta chains reported below all come from one sample, sequenced in a study of OX40 agonist ivuxolimab in advanced cancers. Using immunoSEQ multiplex PCR, the repertoire was profiled, and TCRdb retains in-frame clones only, with some absent. The sample has about 46,000 clones; about nine tenths are singletons. This specimen was CD4+ or CD8+ T cells sorted from blood, taken in a trial of the OX40 agonist ivuxolimab. The receptors originated from an adult with an advanced solid tumor such as melanoma, head and neck, liver or kidney cancer.

This chain uses TRBV28 with TRBJ1-1; weak D call: TRBD1 (6 bases). CDR1 and CDR2 from the germline V gene are MDHEN and SYDVKM. The ends were cut back, 4 bases at V and 0 bases at J, with 12 bases in the middle. This CDR3 is built from 15 residues. CDR3 residues: CASSYPTGMNTEAFF. For the CDR3, the DNA is TGTGCCAGCAGTTACCCGACAGGTATGAACACTGAAGCTTTCTTT.

The rearrangement joins TRBV5-1 to TRBJ2-2; no reliable D call. The CDR3 is 12 residues long. The V end was cut by 4 bases, the J end by 5 bases, with 6 bases between. CDR1 and CDR2 from the germline V gene are SGHRS and YFSETQ. This CDR3 reads CASSPSTGELFF. The CDR3 DNA is TGCGCCAGCAGCCCTTCTACCGGGGAGCTGTTTTTT.

This chain links TRBV21-1 with TRBJ1-2; the table names TRBD1, a call not compared with the DNA. TRBV21-1 is a pseudogene segment. This CDR3 has 16 amino acids. CDR3 sequence (DNA): TGTGCCAGCAGCAAAGCGCTGGGCCAGGGTATGTATGGCTACACCTTC. It is translated as CASSKALGQGMYGYTF.

This chain joins TRBV7-3 and TRBJ1-5; 7 bases agree with TRBD1. CDR1 SGHTA and CDR2 FQGTGA come from the germline V gene. This CDR3 is 16 amino acids long. The V and J ends lost 3 bases and 0 bases, in that order; junction bases with no gene match: 5. The CDR3 DNA reads as TGTGCCAGCAGCTTCTGGACAGGCCCTAGCAATCAGCCCCAGCATTTT. Amino acids: CASSFWTGPSNQPQHF.

The chain couples TRBV5-5 to TRBJ2-7, with D uncertain. The germline CDR1 and CDR2 sequences are SGHKS and YYEKEE (reference sequence). Trimming removed 0 bases at V and 3 bases at J, with 13 bases between. CDR3 length equals 15 residues. The CDR3 loop is CASSLGTEVIYEQYF. As DNA, the CDR3 is TGTGCCAGCAGCTTGGGTACAGAAGTGATCTACGAGCAGTACTTC.

As regards this clone: The same CDR3 also results from other DNA sequences found in this sample. The rearrangement joins TRBV23-1 to TRBJ1-5; 11 bases map to TRBD1. TRBV23-1 is placed among ORFs of uncertain function. This CDR3 spans 21 amino acids. CDR3 bases: TGCGCTAGCGCCGGGAAAGGACCGGGACAGGGGGGTCTTTTTGGCAATCAGCCCCAGCATTTT. Amino acid sequence: CASAGKGPGQGGLFGNQPQHF.

The V call is TRBV11-2, the J call TRBJ1-1; 7 positions match TRBD1. The CDR3 sequence is 15 residues long. J lost 3 bases, V lost 4 bases, and 8 bases had no gene match. Per germline, CDR1 SGHAT and CDR2 FQNNGV. The CDR3, as DNA: TGTGCCAGCAGCTCCCACGCAGGGGGGGACACTGAAGCTTTCTTT. The encoded protein is CASSSHAGGDTEAFF. Full variable domain (outside the CDR3, taken from reference TRBV11-2 and TRBJ1-1): EAGVAQSPRYKIIEKRQSVAFWCNPISGHATLYWYQQILGQGPKLLIQFQNNGVVDDSQLPKDRFSAERLKGVDSTLKIQPAKLEDSAVYLCASSSHAGGDTEAFFGQGTRLTVV.

The chain links TRBV12-2 to TRBJ1-1; the table's D gene call, TRBD1, was not cross checked with the DNA. TRBV12-2 represents a pseudogene. This CDR3 comprises 16 residues. Here the CDR3 DNA reads TGTGCAAGTCGCTTAGTGGACAGGACTCGCGACACTGAAGCTTTCTTT. It translates to CASRLVDRTRDTEAFF.

A note on this clone: A far larger clone lies a single base away; this is likely a read error. Different DNA sequences within this sample yield the same CDR3. This rearrangement joins TRBV5-7 to TRBJ2-7, with TRBD2 matching over 13 bases. TRBV5-7 is reported as an ORF; its role is uncertain. CDR3 size: 15 residues. J gave up 3 bases and V 4 bases, and 4 bases lay outside the gene matches. CDR3 loop: CASSETSGGVYEQYF. The CDR3 coding sequence is TGTGCCAGCAGCGAAACTAGCGGGGGGGTCTACGAGCAGTACTTC.

This chain connects TRBV30 to TRBJ2-7; unclear D gene. CDR1 is GTSNPN and CDR2 is SVGIG in the germline V gene (reference sequence). This CDR3 is built from 12 residues. The ends were cut back, 0 bases at V and 6 bases at J, with 9 bases in the middle. This chain's CDR3 is CAWSVSPREQYF. The CDR3 coding sequence is TGTGCCTGGAGTGTATCTCCCCGCGAGCAGTACTTC.

CDR3 nucleotide sequence: TGTGCCAGCAGCTTCGGGGGGGCTCTTCACGAGCAGTACTTC. Translating it yields CASSFGGALHEQYF. The gene calls are TRBV5-5 and TRBJ2-7, with 8 bases matching TRBD2. The CDR3 loop spans 14 amino acids. J gave up 5 bases and V 2 bases, and 6 bases lay outside the gene matches. Germline V lookup: CDR1 SGHKS, CDR2 YYEKEE (reference sequence).

This clone has just a few counts. The chain carries TRBV18 and TRBJ1-5; D may be TRBD1 (5 bases). This CDR3 is 14 amino acids long. The V and J ends lost 4 bases and 6 bases respectively, with 13 bases between them. Germline V gene data show CDR1 as KGHSH and CDR2 as LQKENI. Here the CDR3 reads CASSQEGSTQPQHF. In DNA, the CDR3 is TGTGCCAGCTCACAGGAGGGGTCCACTCAGCCCCAGCATTTT.

CDR3 loop: CASSAGDRTEKLFF. The CDR3 region has the DNA TGTGCCAGCAGCGCCGGGGACCGAACAGAAAAACTGTTTTTT. This sequence joins TRBV5-4 and TRBJ1-4; weak D call: TRBD1 (5 bases). CDR1 SGHNT and CDR2 YYREEE come from the germline V gene (reference sequence). The CDR3 covers 14 residues. The V end lost 4 bases, the J end lost 8 bases, and 15 bases lay between the germline ends.

The V call is TRBV7-2, the J call TRBJ1-2; weak D call: TRBD1 (5 bases). Trimming took 2 bases from V and 8 from J, leaving 15 bases between them. This CDR3 is built from 14 residues. Germline assignment: CDR1 SGHTA and CDR2 FQGNSA. CDR3 sequence (DNA): TGTGCCAGCAGCTTATTGAGCCAGGGAGGCGGCTACACCTTC. This sequence encodes CASSLLSQGGGYTF.